This TCR beta chain was captured by sequencing in a study of T cell changes during pregnancy in multiple sclerosis. This table comes from immunoSEQ multiplex PCR, and its TCRdb copy is limited to in-frame clones, with some not included. The data show nearly 110,000 clones, under 95% seen once. Germline assignment: CDR1 SEHNR and CDR2 FQNEAQ (reference sequence). This CDR3 has 13 amino acids. Trimming removed 5 bases from V and 10 bases from J; junction bases left unmatched: 7. This specimen consisted of peripheral blood, obtained in the third trimester of pregnancy. The chain is built from TRBV7-9 and TRBJ1-2; 10 nucleotides match TRBD1. The sequence was collected from a female donor in good health, enrolled as a control in a pregnancy study. Here the CDR3 reads CASSPGTGVVYTF. In DNA form, the CDR3 reads TGTGCCAGCAGCCCCGGGACAGGGGTGGTCTACACCTTC.